This passage covers 8 T cell receptor beta chains from one sample sequenced in a study of human T cells and chemical hapten exposure. TCRdb re-called the RACE reads with MiXCR, one entry per CDR3 protein. The repertoire holds 75,000 to 100,000 distinct CDR3 sequences, with 12% as singletons. Time point given: patch test 1, 2 weeks after DPC sensitization. Described treatment: therapeutic diphenylcyclopropenone sensitization with weekly scalp DPC. The specimen comprised whole blood, sampled in connection with sensitization to the hapten diphenylcyclopropenone (DPC). The source is a woman aged 60-75 years with alopecia areata. Some clones in this sample may be carry-over from other donors' samples.

At least ten counts were recorded for this clonotype. The chain couples TRBV20-1 to TRBJ2-3, with TRBD1 identical over 8 bases. The CDR3 loop spans 14 amino acids. From germline, CDR1 is DFQATT and CDR2 SNEGSKA (reference sequence). After removal of 5 bases from V and 1 base from J, the junction contained 5 bases not matched to a gene. DNA for the CDR3: TGCAGTGCTGGGACAGGCGAGGGCACAGATACGCAGTATTTT. Translated: CSAGTGEGTDTQYF.

This clonotype was seen a few times. The genes are TRBV10-3 and TRBJ2-7, with 9 bases aligning to TRBD1. This CDR3 spans 16 amino acids. Germline V CDR1 and CDR2: ENHRY, SYGVKD. The ends lost 0 bases at V and 3 bases at J; junction bases unmatched: 6. In nucleotides, the CDR3 is TGTGCCATCAGTGAGTCGGGGGTGGACAGGGGCTACGAGCAGTACTTC. Encoded protein: CAISESGVDRGYEQYF.

Many counts were recorded for this clonotype. The V call is TRBV27, the J call TRBJ1-3; perhaps TRBD1 as D (5 bases). Per germline, CDR1 MNHEY and CDR2 SMNVEV (reference sequence). The CDR3 consists of 13 residues. Trimming cost V 5 bases and J 3 bases, with 8 bases left between them. The CDR3 loop reads CASSPGGGNTIYF. The CDR3, as DNA: TGTGCCAGCAGTCCGGGGGGTGGAAACACCATATATTTT.

This sequence joins TRBV12-3 or TRBV12-4 and TRBJ1-5; a possible D gene is TRBD1 (6 bases). The CDR3 length is 14 residues. With 5 bases removed from V and 6 bases from J, the gap between germline ends came to 14 bases. Here the CDR3 reads CASSGTGRSQPQHF. For the CDR3, the DNA is TGTGCCAGCAGTGGTACAGGGCGTAGTCAGCCCCAGCATTTT.

This clonotype was seen ten or more times. V usage is TRBV6-5 and J usage is TRBJ2-4; 14 positions match TRBD2. The germline V gene encodes CDR1 MNHEY and CDR2 SVGAGI. The CDR3 runs 20 residues. J was trimmed by 0 bases and V by 0 bases; bases with no gene match: 7. The CDR3 here is CASSYSPTSGGVRAKNIQYF. The CDR3 DNA reads as TGTGCCAGCAGTTACTCCCCGACTAGCGGGGGGGTCCGAGCCAAAAACATTCAGTACTTC.

This clonotype was counted only a few times. The CDR3 region is CASASGTGGDQPQHF. The CDR3 DNA reads TGTGCTAGTGCCTCCGGGACAGGGGGCGATCAGCCCCAGCATTTT. The gene calls are TRBV12-5 and TRBJ1-5, with 12 positions matching TRBD1. The CDR3 runs 15 residues. V trimming: 7 bases; J trimming: 5 bases; junction bases outside the gene matches: 6. The germline V gene has CDR1 LGHNT and CDR2 FRNRAP. The entire variable domain, with the rest obtained from reference TRBV12-5 and TRBJ1-5, is as follows: DARVTQTPRHKVTEMGQEVTMRCQPILGHNTVFWYRQTMMQGLELLAYFRNRAPLDDSGMPKDRFSAEMPDATLATLKIQPSEPRDSAVYFCASASGTGGDQPQHFGDGTRLSIL.

This clonotype was detected ten times or more. This chain links TRBV20-1 with TRBJ2-7; D gene uncertain. Germline values: CDR1 DFQATT, CDR2 SNEGSKA (reference sequence). The CDR3 is 16 residues long. Trimming took off 0 bases at V and 5 bases at J, with 20 bases between the two ends. The CDR3 bases are TGCAGTGCTAGAGATCATGCAGCGACCCTACCGCACGAGCAGTACTTC. It yields the protein CSARDHAATLPHEQYF.

The CDR3 DNA sequence: TGTGCCAGCAGCCAAACCGTGGGGGGCGATAGCAATCAGCCCCAGCATTTT. Translation: CASSQTVGGDSNQPQHF. The V and J genes are TRBV16 and TRBJ1-5, with TRBD1 as a possible D gene (6 bases). Trimming took 2 bases from V and 0 from J, leaving 14 bases between them. The germline V gene encodes CDR1 KGHSY and CDR2 FQNENV. CDR3 length equals 17 residues.